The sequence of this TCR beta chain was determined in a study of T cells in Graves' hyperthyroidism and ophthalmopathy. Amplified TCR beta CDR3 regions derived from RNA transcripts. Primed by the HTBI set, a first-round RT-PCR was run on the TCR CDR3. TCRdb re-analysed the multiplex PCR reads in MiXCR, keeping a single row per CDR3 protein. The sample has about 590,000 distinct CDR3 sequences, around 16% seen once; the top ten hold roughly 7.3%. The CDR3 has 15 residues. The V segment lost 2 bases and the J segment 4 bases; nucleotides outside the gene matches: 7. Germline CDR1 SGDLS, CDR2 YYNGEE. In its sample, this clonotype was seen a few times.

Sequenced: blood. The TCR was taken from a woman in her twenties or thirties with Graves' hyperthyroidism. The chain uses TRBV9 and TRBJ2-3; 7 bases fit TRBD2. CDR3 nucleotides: TGTGCCAGCAGCGTGCTAGCGGATCCCGCAGATACGCAGTATTTT. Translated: CASSVLADPADTQYF.